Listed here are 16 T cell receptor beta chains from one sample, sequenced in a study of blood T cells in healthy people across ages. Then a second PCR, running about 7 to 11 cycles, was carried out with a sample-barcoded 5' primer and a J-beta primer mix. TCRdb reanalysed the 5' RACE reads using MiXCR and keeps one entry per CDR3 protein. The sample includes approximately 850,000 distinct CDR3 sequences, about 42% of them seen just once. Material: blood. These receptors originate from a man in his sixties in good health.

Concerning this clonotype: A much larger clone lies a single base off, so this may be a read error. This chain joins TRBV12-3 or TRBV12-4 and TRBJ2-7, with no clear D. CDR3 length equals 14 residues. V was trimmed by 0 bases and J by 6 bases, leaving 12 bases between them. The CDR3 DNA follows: TGTGCCAGCAGTTTAGCCCGGACGGCTTGCGAGCAGTACTTC. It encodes CASSLARTACEQYF.

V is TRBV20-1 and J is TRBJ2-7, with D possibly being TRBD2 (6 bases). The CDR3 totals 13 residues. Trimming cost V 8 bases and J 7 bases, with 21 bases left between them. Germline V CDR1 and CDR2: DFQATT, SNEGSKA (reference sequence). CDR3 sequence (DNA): TGCAGTACGTATCGGGACTCCTACAATGAGCAGTACTTC. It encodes CSTYRDSYNEQYF.

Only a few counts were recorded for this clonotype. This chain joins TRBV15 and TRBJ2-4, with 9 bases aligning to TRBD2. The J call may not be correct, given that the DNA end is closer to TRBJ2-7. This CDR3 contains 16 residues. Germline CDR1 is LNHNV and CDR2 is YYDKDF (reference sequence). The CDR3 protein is CATSREVLAGPYEQYF. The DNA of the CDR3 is TGTGCCACCAGCAGAGAAGTCCTAGCGGGACCATACGAGCAGTACTTC.

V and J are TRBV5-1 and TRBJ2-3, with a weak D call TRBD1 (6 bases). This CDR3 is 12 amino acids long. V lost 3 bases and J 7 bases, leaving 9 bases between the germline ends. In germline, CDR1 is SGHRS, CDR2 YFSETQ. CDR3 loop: CASSSDSYTQYF. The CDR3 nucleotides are TGCGCCAGCAGCTCGGACAGCTATACGCAGTATTTT.

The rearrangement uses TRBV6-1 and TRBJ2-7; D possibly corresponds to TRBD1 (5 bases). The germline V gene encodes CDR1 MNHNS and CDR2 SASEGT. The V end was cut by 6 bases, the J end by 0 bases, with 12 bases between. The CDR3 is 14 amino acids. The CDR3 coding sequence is TGTGCCAGCAGCGACACTGACAGCTCCTACGAGCAGTACTTC. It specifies CASSDTDSSYEQYF.

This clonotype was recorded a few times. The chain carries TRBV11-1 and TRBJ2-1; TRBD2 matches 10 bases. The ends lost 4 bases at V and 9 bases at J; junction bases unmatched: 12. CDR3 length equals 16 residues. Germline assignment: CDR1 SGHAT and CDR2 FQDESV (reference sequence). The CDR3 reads CASSSRGAGGRSEQFF. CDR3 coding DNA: TGTGCCAGCAGCTCCCGTGGAGCGGGGGGGCGGAGTGAGCAGTTCTTC.

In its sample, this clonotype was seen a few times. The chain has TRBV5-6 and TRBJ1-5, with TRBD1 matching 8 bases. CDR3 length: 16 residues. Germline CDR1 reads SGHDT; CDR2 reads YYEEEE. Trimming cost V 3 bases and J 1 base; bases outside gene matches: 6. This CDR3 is CASSSNRGVSNQPQHF. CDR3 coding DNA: TGTGCCAGCAGCTCGAACAGGGGGGTCAGCAATCAGCCCCAGCATTTT.

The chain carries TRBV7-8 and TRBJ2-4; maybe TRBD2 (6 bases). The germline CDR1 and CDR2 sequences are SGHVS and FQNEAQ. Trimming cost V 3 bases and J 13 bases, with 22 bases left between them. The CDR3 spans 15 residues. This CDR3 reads CASSLAASSTGEQYF. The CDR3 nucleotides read TGTGCCAGCAGCTTGGCCGCGAGCAGTACGGGAGAGCAGTACTTC.

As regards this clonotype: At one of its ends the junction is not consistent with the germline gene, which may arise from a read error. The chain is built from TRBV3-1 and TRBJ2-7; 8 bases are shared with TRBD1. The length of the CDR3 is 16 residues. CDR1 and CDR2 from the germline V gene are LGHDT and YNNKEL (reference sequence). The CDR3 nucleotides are TGTGTCAGCAGCCCACCCCCCGGACAGGGAAGATGGGAGCAGTACTTC. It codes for CVSSPPPGQGRWEQYF.

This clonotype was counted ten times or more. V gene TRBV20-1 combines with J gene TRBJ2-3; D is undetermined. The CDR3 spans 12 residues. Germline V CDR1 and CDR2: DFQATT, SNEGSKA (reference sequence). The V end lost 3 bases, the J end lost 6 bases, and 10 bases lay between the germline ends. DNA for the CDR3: TGCAGTGCTAGTGACGGGCCCGATACGCAGTATTTT. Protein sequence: CSASDGPDTQYF.

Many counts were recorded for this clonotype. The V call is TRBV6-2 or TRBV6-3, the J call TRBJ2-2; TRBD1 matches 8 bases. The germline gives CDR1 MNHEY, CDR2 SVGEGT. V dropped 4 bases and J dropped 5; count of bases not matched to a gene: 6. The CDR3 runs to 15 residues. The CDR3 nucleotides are TGTGCCAGCAGTTCCACGGACAGGGTTACCGGGGAGCTGTTTTTT. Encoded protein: CASSSTDRVTGELFF.

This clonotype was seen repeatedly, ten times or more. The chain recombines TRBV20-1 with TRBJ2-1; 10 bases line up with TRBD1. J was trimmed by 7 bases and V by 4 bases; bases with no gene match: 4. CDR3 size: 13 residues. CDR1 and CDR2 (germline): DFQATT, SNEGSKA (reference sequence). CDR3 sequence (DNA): TGCAGTGCTAACGGACAGGGGGGAAATGAGCAGTTCTTC. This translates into CSANGQGGNEQFF.

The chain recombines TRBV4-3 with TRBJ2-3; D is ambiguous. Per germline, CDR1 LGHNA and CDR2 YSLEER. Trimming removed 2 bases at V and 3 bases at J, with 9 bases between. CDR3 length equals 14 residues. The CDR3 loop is CASSQPPQTDTQYF. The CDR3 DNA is TGCGCCAGCAGCCAACCCCCACAAACAGATACGCAGTATTTT.

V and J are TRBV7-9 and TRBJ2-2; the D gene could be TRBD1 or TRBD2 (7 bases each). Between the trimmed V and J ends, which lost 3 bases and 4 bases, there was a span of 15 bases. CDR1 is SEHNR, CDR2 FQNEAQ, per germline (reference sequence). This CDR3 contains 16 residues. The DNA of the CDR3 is TGTGCCAGCAGCTTCATACAGGGGAGGGCCACCGGGGAGCTGTTTTTT. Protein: CASSFIQGRATGELFF.

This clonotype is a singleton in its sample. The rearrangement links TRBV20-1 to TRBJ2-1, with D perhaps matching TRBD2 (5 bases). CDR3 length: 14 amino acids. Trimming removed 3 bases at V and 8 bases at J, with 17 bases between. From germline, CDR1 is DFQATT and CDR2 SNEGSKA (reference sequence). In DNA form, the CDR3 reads TGCAGTGCTAGTAGTTCCGGACTGTGGGATGAGCAGTTCTTC. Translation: CSASSSGLWDEQFF.

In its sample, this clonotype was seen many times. The CDR3 DNA sequence: TGCGCCAGCAGCTTGGAGTCTAGCGGGGTACGCGAGCAGTACTTC. Translated, it gives CASSLESSGVREQYF. V gene TRBV5-1 combines with J gene TRBJ2-7, with TRBD2 identical over 9 bases. The CDR3 has 15 residues. Germline V gene lookup returns CDR1 SGHRS and CDR2 YFSETQ. The V and J ends lost 0 bases and 6 bases, in that order; junction bases with no gene match: 7.